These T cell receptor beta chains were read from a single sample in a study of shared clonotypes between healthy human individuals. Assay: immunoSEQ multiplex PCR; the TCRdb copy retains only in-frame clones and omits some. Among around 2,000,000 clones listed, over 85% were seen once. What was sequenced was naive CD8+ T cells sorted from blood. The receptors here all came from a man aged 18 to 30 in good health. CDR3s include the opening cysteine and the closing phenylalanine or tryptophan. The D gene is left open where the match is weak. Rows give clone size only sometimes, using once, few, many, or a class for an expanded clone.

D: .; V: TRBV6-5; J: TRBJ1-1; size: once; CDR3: CASSYSPLMNTEAFF; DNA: TGTGCCAGCAGTTACTCCCCGCTTATGAACACTGAAGCTTTCTTT
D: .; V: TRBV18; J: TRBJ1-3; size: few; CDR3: CASSPPFGESGNTIYF; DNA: TGTGCCAGCTCACCACCCTTCGGGGAGAGTGGAAACACCATATATTTT
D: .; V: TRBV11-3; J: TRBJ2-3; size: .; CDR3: CASSGRDQGTDTQYF; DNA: TGTGCCAGCAGCGGACGAGACCAAGGCACAGATACGCAGTATTTT
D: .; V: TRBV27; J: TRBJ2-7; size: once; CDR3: CASSYAVRGYEQYF; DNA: TGTGCCAGCAGTTACGCGGTCAGGGGCTACGAGCAGTACTTC
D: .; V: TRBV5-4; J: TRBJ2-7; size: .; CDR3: CASSLWDEAYEQYF; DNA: TGTGCCAGCAGCTTGTGGGACGAAGCCTACGAGCAGTACTTC
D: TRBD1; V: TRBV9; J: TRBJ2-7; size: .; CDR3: CASSEGDRGYEQYF; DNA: TGTGCCAGCAGCGAGGGGGACAGGGGCTACGAGCAGTACTTC
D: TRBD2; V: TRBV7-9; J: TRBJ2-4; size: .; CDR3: CASSLDLAGGSLAKNIQYF; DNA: TGTGCCAGCAGCTTGGACCTAGCGGGGGGGTCACTAGCCAAAAACATTCAGTACTTC
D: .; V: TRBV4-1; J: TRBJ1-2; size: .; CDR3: CASSPPPTVLAYGYTF; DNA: TGCGCCAGCAGCCCTCCTCCGACAGTGCTGGCTTATGGCTACACCTTC
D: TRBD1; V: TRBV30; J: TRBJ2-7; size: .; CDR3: CAWSEGTGYEQYF; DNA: TGTGCCTGGAGTGAGGGGACAGGTTACGAGCAGTACTTC
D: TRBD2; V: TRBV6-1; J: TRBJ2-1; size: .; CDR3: CASSEKGTTGVRLNNEQFF; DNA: TGTGCCAGCAGTGAAAAGGGGACTACGGGGGTCCGATTGAACAATGAGCAGTTCTTC
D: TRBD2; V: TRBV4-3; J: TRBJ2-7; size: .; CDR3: CASSQDEGSGRGMYF; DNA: TGCGCCAGCAGCCAAGACGAGGGGAGCGGGAGAGGGATGTACTTC
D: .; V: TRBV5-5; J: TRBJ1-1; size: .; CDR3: CASLLGPEAFF; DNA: TGTGCCAGCCTGCTGGGTCCGGAAGCTTTCTTT
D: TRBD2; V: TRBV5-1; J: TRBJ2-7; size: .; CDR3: CASSPGEGSSSYEQYF; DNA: TGCGCCAGCAGCCCGGGGGAGGGCAGCTCCTCCTACGAGCAGTACTTC
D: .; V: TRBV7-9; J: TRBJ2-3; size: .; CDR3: CASSLESRESPWDTQYF; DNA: TGTGCCAGCAGCTTAGAATCCCGGGAGTCTCCATGGGATACGCAGTATTTT
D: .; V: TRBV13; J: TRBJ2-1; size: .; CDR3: CASSTGQTNRYNEQFF; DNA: TGTGCCAGCAGCACCGGACAGACGAATCGATACAATGAGCAGTTCTTC
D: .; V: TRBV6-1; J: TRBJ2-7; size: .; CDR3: CASSEFLTSSYEQYF; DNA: TGTGCCAGCAGTGAGTTCCTTACGAGCTCCTACGAGCAGTACTTC
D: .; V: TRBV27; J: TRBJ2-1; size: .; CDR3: CASGTGEQFF; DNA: TGTGCCAGCGGGACGGGTGAGCAGTTCTTC
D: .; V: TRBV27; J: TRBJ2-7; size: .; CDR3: CASSSAYDEQYF; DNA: TGTGCCAGCAGTTCAGCCTATGACGAGCAGTACTTC
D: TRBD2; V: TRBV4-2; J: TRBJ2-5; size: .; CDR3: CASSQGTSGELQETQYF; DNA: TGTGCCAGCAGCCAGGGGACTAGCGGGGAGCTCCAAGAGACCCAGTACTTC
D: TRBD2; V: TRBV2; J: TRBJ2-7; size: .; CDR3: CASELAQQYF; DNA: TGTGCCAGCGAACTAGCGCAGCAGTACTTC
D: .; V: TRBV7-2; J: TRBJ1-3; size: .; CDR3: CASSLSSYRDPSGNTIYF; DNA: TGTGCCAGCAGCCTCTCTTCATACAGGGACCCATCTGGAAACACCATATATTTT
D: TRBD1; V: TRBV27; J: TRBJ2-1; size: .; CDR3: CASSLEGAWSYNEQFF; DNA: TGTGCCAGCAGTTTAGAGGGGGCTTGGTCATACAATGAGCAGTTCTTC
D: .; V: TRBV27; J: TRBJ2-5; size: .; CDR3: CASSPGHHRETQYF; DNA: TGTGCCAGCAGCCCGGGGCACCACCGAGAGACCCAGTACTTC
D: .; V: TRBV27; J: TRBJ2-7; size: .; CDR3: CASSWTGTEQYF; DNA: TGTGCCAGCAGTTGGACGGGGACCGAGCAGTACTTC
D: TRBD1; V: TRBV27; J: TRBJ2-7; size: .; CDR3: CASSPSATGIYEQYF; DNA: TGTGCCAGCAGTCCCTCGGCGACAGGGATCTACGAGCAGTACTTC
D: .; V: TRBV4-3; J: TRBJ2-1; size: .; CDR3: CASSQDPGPQGGNEQFF; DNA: TGCGCCAGCAGCCAAGACCCCGGGCCCCAGGGGGGGAATGAGCAGTTCTTC
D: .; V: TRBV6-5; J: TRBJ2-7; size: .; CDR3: CASSRTAAYEQYF; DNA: TGTGCCAGCAGTCGGACAGCGGCCTACGAGCAGTACTTC
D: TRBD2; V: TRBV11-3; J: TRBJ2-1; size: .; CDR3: CASSSHPSGRSYNEQFF; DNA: TGTGCCAGCAGCTCTCACCCTAGCGGGAGGTCCTACAATGAGCAGTTCTTC
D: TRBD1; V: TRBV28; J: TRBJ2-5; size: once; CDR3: CASSPSGTGEETQYF; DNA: TGTGCCAGCAGTCCCTCCGGGACAGGGGAAGAGACCCAGTACTTC
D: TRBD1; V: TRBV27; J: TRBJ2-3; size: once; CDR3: CASSTPGQSYSDTQYF; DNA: TGTGCCAGCAGTACGCCGGGACAGTCTTACTCAGATACGCAGTATTTT
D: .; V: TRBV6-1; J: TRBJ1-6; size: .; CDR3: CASSEESASYNSPLHF; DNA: TGTGCCAGCAGTGAAGAAAGTGCCTCCTATAATTCACCCCTCCACTTT
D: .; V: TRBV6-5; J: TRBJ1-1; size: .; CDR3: CASSYSTGGDTEAFF; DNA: TGTGCCAGCAGTTACTCGACCGGGGGTGATACTGAAGCTTTCTTT
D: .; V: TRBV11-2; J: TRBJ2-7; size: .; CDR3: CASSMGVNEQYF; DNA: TGTGCCAGCAGTATGGGGGTGAACGAGCAGTACTTC
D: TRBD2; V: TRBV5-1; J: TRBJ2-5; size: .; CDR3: CASSLGIAGVRETQYF; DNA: TGCGCCAGCAGCTTGGGTATAGCGGGAGTTCGAGAGACCCAGTACTTC